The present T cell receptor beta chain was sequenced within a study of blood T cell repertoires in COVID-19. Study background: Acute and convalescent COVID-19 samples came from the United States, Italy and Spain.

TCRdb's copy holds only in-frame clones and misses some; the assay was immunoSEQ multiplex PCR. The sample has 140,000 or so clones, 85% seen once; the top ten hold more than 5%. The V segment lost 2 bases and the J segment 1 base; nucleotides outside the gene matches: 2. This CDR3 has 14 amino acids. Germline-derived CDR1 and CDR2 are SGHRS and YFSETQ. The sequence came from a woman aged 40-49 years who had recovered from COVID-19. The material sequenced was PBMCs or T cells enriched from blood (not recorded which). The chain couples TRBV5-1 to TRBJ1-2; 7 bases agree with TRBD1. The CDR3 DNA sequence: TGCGCCAGCAGCTTACAGGGGATTAACTATGGCTACACCTTC. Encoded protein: CASSLQGINYGYTF.